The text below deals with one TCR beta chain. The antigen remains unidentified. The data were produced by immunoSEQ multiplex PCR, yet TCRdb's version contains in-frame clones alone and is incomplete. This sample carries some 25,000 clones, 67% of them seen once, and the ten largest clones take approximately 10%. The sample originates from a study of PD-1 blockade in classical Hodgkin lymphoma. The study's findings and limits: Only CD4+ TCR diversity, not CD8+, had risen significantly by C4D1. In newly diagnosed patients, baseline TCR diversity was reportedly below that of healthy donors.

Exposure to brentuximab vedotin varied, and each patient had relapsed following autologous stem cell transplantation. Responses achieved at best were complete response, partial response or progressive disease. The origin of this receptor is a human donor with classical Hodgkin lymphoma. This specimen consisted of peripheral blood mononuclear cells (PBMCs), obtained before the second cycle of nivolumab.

This chain's CDR3 is CASSLFGQDYNEQFF. The CDR3 bases are TGTGCCAGCAGTTTATTTGGACAGGATTACAATGAGCAGTTCTTC. The V gene is TRBV28, the J gene TRBJ2-1; TRBD1 matches at 7 bases. The CDR3 sequence is 15 residues long. CDR1 is MDHEN and CDR2 is SYDVKM in the germline V gene. V gave up 1 base and J gave up 4 bases; unmatched junction bases: 4. Complete variable domain (other parts from reference TRBV28 and TRBJ2-1): DVKVTQSSRYLVKRTGEKVFLECVQDMDHENMFWYRQDPGLGLRLIYFSYDVKMKEKGDIPEGYSVSREKKERFSLILESASTNQTSMYLCASSLFGQDYNEQFFGPGTRLTVL.